The 10 T cell receptor beta chains below were found in one sample sequenced in a study of blood T cell repertoires in COVID-19. The method was immunoSEQ multiplex PCR; TCRdb's version includes in-frame clones alone and lacks a portion of them. The table shows roughly 62,000 clones, with over 80% occurring only once. The sample taken for sequencing was peripheral blood. The receptors shown here come from a man younger than 40 with COVID-19, enrolled during active disease.

The chain employs TRBV7-3 and TRBJ2-1, with 14 bases aligning to TRBD2. Looked up from germline, CDR1 is SGHTA and CDR2 is FQGTGA. The length of the CDR3 is 17 residues. V shed 4 bases, J shed 7 bases, and the junction held 9 bases outside the gene matches. The DNA of the CDR3 is TGTGCCAGCAGCTCCGGACTAGCGGGAGGCCCAGGAAATGAGCAGTTCTTC. Translating it yields CASSSGLAGGPGNEQFF.

The chain is built from TRBV28 and TRBJ1-1, with TRBD1 matching over 8 bases. The junction had 5 bases not matched to a gene; V was cut back by 6 bases and J by 5 bases. The CDR3 has 13 amino acids. The germline V gene has CDR1 MDHEN and CDR2 SYDVKM. The CDR3: CASSWTGRTEAFF. The CDR3 DNA follows: TGTGCCAGCAGCTGGACAGGGCGAACTGAAGCTTTCTTT. Variable domain in full (rest from reference TRBV28 and TRBJ1-1): DVKVTQSSRYLVKRTGEKVFLECVQDMDHENMFWYRQDPGLGLRLIYFSYDVKMKEKGDIPEGYSVSREKKERFSLILESASTNQTSMYLCASSWTGRTEAFFGQGTRLTVV.

V usage is TRBV9 and J usage is TRBJ2-2; TRBD1 matches at 7 bases. The germline CDR1 and CDR2 sequences are SGDLS and YYNGEE. Trimming removed 1 base from V and 5 bases from J; junction bases left unmatched: 2. The CDR3 consists of 14 residues. CDR3 nucleotide sequence: TGTGCCAGCAGCGTACCAGGGGGTACCGGGGAGCTGTTTTTT. This codes for CASSVPGGTGELFF.

This chain connects TRBV7-6 to TRBJ2-7; 10 bases fit TRBD1. The CDR3 covers 14 residues. The germline V gene encodes CDR1 SGHVS and CDR2 FNYEAQ. V lost 6 bases and J lost 2; bases outside the gene matches: 4. CDR3 sequence: CASSRDRGPYEQYF. CDR3 nucleotides: TGTGCCAGCAGTCGGGACAGGGGCCCCTACGAGCAGTACTTC.

In nucleotides, the CDR3 is TGTGCCAGCAGCCCCCTATCAGATACGCAGTATTTT. Protein sequence: CASSPLSDTQYF. The chain couples TRBV9 to TRBJ2-3; no definite D call. Germline V gene lookup returns CDR1 SGDLS and CDR2 YYNGEE. Trimming pared 4 bases from V and 4 bases from J, leaving 7 bases between. This CDR3 has 12 amino acids.

This sequence joins TRBV2 and TRBJ1-1; possible D gene TRBD1, 6 bases. There are 13 residues in the CDR3. The V gene lost 8 bases and the J gene lost 1 base, with 11 bases spanning the gap. Germline values: CDR1 SNHLY, CDR2 FYNNEI. Here the CDR3 reads CASEKTGNTEAFF. The CDR3 bases are TGTGCCAGCGAGAAGACAGGGAACACTGAAGCTTTCTTT.

The chain combines TRBV19 with TRBJ2-3; TRBD2 aligns across 9 bases. CDR1 is LNHDA and CDR2 is SQIVND in the germline V gene (reference sequence). The CDR3 extends over 16 amino acids. V shed 5 bases and J 6 bases; nucleotides not matched to a gene: 12. As DNA, the CDR3 is TGTGCCAGTAGTGGGGACATAGCGGGAGCGGTGGATACGCAGTATTTT. This codes for CASSGDIAGAVDTQYF.

The chain carries TRBV7-9 and TRBJ2-5, with D unresolved. The CDR3 is 12 amino acids. Germline CDR1 reads SEHNR; CDR2 reads FQNEAQ (reference sequence). Trimming took 1 base from V and 3 from J, leaving 3 bases between them. This CDR3 is CASSLVEETQYF. The CDR3 DNA sequence: TGTGCCAGCAGCTTAGTAGAAGAGACCCAGTACTTC.

V gene TRBV7-9 combines with J gene TRBJ1-2, with 9 bases lining up with TRBD1. Trimming removed 5 bases from V and 3 bases from J; junction bases left unmatched: 10. Germline loops: CDR1 SEHNR, CDR2 FQNEAQ (reference sequence). This CDR3 region has 16 residues. CDR3 sequence (DNA): TGTGCCAGCAGCCCGAAGGACAGGGGTAAATACTATGGCTACACCTTC. Translating gives CASSPKDRGKYYGYTF.

The gene calls are TRBV4-2 and TRBJ1-3, with D tentatively TRBD1 (5 bases). The CDR3 consists of 17 residues. Germline V lookup: CDR1 LGHNA, CDR2 YNFKEQ. Trimming took off 0 bases at V and 7 bases at J, with 19 bases between the two ends. The CDR3 coding sequence is TGTGCCAGCAGCCAAGAAAGGAGGGGCCAGGGTGGCAACACCATATATTTT. Protein product: CASSQERRGQGGNTIYF.